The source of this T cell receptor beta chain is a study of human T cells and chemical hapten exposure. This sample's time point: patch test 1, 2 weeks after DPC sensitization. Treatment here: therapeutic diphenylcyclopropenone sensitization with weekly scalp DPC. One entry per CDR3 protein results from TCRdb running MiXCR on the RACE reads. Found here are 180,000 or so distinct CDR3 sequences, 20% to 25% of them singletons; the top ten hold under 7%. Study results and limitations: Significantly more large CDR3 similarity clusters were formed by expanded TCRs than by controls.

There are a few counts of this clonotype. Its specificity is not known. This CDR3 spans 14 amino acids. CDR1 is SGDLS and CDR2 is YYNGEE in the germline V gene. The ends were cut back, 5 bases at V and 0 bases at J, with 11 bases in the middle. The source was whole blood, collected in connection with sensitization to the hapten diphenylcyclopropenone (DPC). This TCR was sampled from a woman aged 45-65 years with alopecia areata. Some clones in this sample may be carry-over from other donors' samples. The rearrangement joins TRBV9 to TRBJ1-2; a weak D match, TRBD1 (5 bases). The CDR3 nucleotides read TGTGCCAGCAGTCTATCGACAGCTAACTATGGCTACACCTTC. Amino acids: CASSLSTANYGYTF.